This TCR beta chain was sequenced in a study of Ad26.COV2.S vaccination and SARS-CoV-2 variants. About the study: It was the COV1001 Ad26.COV2.S trial arm that included the donor.

This CDR3 has 13 residues. Trimming removed 4 bases at V and 2 bases at J, with 8 bases between. Per the germline V gene, CDR1 is MNHEY and CDR2 is SVGEGT. The treatment here: some 19 received Ad26.COV2.S at low or high dose, single or two shots; about 5 received placebo; per-sample allocation not given. Sampling was performed 63 days after the first vaccine or placebo injection. In Boston, the donor was an adult between 18-55 years of age. Wuhan-strain SARS-CoV-2 spike was expressed by the Ad26 vector that made up the vaccine. Study findings and constraints: Vaccinees displayed broader spike-specific TCR repertoires than placebo recipients.

Here immunoSEQ multiplex PCR was the method, and the copy in TCRdb shows in-frame clones only, minus some. Here the sample spans about 480,000 clones, about 83% being singletons. Of note for this clone: Its specificity is unknown.

The V gene is TRBV6-2 or TRBV6-3, the J gene TRBJ1-1, with a weak D call TRBD1 (5 bases). The receptor's source is a person aged 18-65 years who received the Ad26.COV2.S COVID-19 vaccine or a placebo. The input for sequencing was peripheral blood, taken in a trial of Ad26.COV2.S vaccine versus placebo. The CDR3 DNA reads as TGTGCCAGCAGTTGGCAGGGAAACACTGAAGCTTTCTTT. Amino acid sequence: CASSWQGNTEAFF.